This T cell receptor (beta chain) was profiled in a study of shared clonotypes between healthy human individuals. On this clone: Its antigen is unidentified.

Study findings and constraints: The study generally estimated greater richness for naive than memory subsets. Having only a few donors restricted how much genetic and exposure-history diversity was captured.

V lost 4 bases to trimming and J lost 4 bases; unmatched junction nucleotides: 7. The germline gives CDR1 SGHNT, CDR2 YYREEE (reference sequence). CDR3 length: 16 residues. It was into CD45RA+ naive and CD45RA-negative memory subsets that the CD4+ cells were split. Measured with immunoSEQ multiplex PCR; TCRdb has only the in-frame clones, and not every one. Altogether around 2.5 million clones are present, approximately 93% being singletons, with the ten largest covering roughly 0.39%. Sequences were obtained from naive CD4+ T cells from PBMCs. Subset defined: CD45RA+ positively selected. The origin of this receptor is a man aged 18 to 30 in good health. Some clones in this sample may be carry-over from other donors' samples. V usage is TRBV5-4 and J usage is TRBJ2-1; 11 bases map to TRBD2. The CDR3 nucleotides are TGTGCCAGCAGCCCAGCCGGACTAGCGGGTTACAATGAGCAGTTCTTC. As protein: CASSPAGLAGYNEQFF.